This T cell receptor (beta chain) was retrieved from a study of T-cell reconstitution after alpha-beta-depleted transplantation in children. Unique molecular identifiers were used to barcode this TCRbeta library. TCRdb passed the PCR reads through MiXCR, listing each CDR3 protein once. The data contain about 240,000 distinct CDR3 sequences, about 12% of them singletons. V was clipped by 7 bases and J by 8 bases, with 9 bases between them. Germline V CDR1 and CDR2: MNHNY, SVGAGI (reference sequence). The length of the CDR3 is 12 residues. The input for sequencing was PBMCs from the stem cell graft donor, taken from the stem cell graft. This clonotype was sampled from a human donor who donated a stem cell graft to a child with acute lymphoblastic leukemia. The V call is TRBV6-6, the J call TRBJ1-6; D gene unclear. CDR3: CASISSDSPLHF. The CDR3 DNA is TGTGCCAGCATTTCCTCGGATTCACCCCTCCACTTT.